A single sample is the source of the 31 T cell receptor beta chains below, sequenced in a study of cytomegalovirus exposure and HLA in healthy donors. The PCR was carried out with 60 Vbeta primers and 13 Jbeta primers. Profiling relied on immunoSEQ multiplex PCR, and the TCRdb table lists in-frame clones only, not all of them. The sample comprises under 150,000 clones, roughly 65% of which are singletons, and approximately 11% rests with the top ten. The sample taken for sequencing was PBMCs. The receptors were gathered from a middle-aged man in good health and CMV-seropositive.

This clone was seen only a few times. The chain carries TRBV5-1 and TRBJ1-1; D is uncertain. CDR1 and CDR2 from the germline V gene are SGHRS and YFSETQ. Between the trimmed V and J ends, which lost 6 bases and 4 bases, there was a span of 16 bases. The CDR3 totals 14 residues. The CDR3 sequence: CASTKVEGGTEAFF. CDR3 DNA sequence: TGCGCCAGCACCAAAGTGGAGGGAGGCACTGAAGCTTTCTTT.

The gene calls are TRBV7-9 and TRBJ2-3; 12 bases are a match to TRBD2. Germline V gene lookup returns CDR1 SEHNR and CDR2 FQNEAQ (reference sequence). The trim removed 5 bases at V and 1 base at J, leaving 4 bases unmatched. The CDR3 totals 16 residues. The CDR3 coding sequence is TGTGCCAGCAGCGCCGGACTAGCGGGACGCACAGATACGCAGTATTTT. Its protein is CASSAGLAGRTDTQYF.

This clone was counted a few times. The chain carries TRBV4-1 and TRBJ2-6, with D perhaps TRBD1 (6 bases). Trimming cost V 1 base and J 0 bases, with 10 bases left between them. CDR3 length: 17 residues. In germline, CDR1 is MGHRA, CDR2 YSYEKL. The CDR3 bases are TGCGCCAGCAGCCAAGCGGGACAAGTCTCTGGGGCCAACGTCCTGACTTTC. Encoded protein: CASSQAGQVSGANVLTF.

This clone has only a few counts. The V gene is TRBV5-1, the J gene TRBJ2-7; D is undetermined. The CDR3 is 15 amino acids. The germline gives CDR1 SGHRS, CDR2 YFSETQ. V lost 2 bases and J 1 base, leaving 13 bases between the germline ends. The CDR3 DNA follows: TGCGCCAGCAGCTTCGCACCCGACGGGTCCTACGAGCAGTACTTC. Residues: CASSFAPDGSYEQYF. Full variable domain (rest looked up from reference TRBV5-1 and TRBJ2-7): KAGVTQTPRYLIKTRGQQVTLSCSPISGHRSVSWYQQTPGQGLQFLFEYFSETQRNKGNFPGRFSGRQFSNSRSEMNVSTLELGDSALYLCASSFAPDGSYEQYFGPGTRLTVT.

J is TRBJ1-1 and V is TRBV2, with 7 bases aligning to TRBD1. The CDR3 totals 12 residues. J gave up 8 bases and V 6 bases, and 6 bases lay outside the gene matches. Germline V gene lookup returns CDR1 SNHLY and CDR2 FYNNEI. The CDR3 region has the DNA TGTGCCAGCAGCCTTGGACAGGAAGAAGCTTTCTTT. This encodes CASSLGQEEAFF.

Concerning this clone itself: One end of the junction is discordant with germline, which a read error may explain. The chain couples TRBV7-9 to TRBJ2-5, with 9 bases matching TRBD2. The CDR3 has 14 residues. Germline V lookup: CDR1 SEHNR, CDR2 FQNEAQ (reference sequence). The CDR3 DNA reads TGTGCCAGCAGCGTAGCGGGAGCTTGGGAGACCCAGTACTTC. This encodes CASSVAGAWETQYF.

The chain couples TRBV2 to TRBJ1-6, with D possibly TRBD1 on 5 matching bases. The V end was cut by 6 bases, the J end by 9 bases, with 15 bases between. There are 14 residues in the CDR3. Germline V gene sequence: CDR1 SNHLY, CDR2 FYNNEI. CDR3: CASSPRDLSSPLHF. CDR3 nucleotide sequence: TGTGCCAGCAGCCCCAGGGATCTCAGTTCACCCCTCCACTTT.

This clone was seen at least ten times. The V gene is TRBV6-4, the J gene TRBJ2-3; TRBD2 matches 9 bases. Germline V gives CDR1 MRHNA, CDR2 SNTAGT. Losses at the gene ends were 2 bases for V and 2 bases for J; bases not matched to a gene: 5. CDR3 size: 16 residues. The CDR3 DNA is TGTGCCAGCAGTGACGGTGCGGGAGGGCCCACAGATACGCAGTATTTT. Its protein product is CASSDGAGGPTDTQYF.

This rearrangement joins TRBV21-1 to TRBJ2-3; TRBD1, the table's D call, was not compared with the DNA. TRBV21-1 is labeled a pseudogene. This CDR3 is 15 amino acids long. The DNA for the CDR3 is TGTGCCAGCAGCAAACCCACAGCTAGCACAGATACGCAGTATTTT. This translates into CASSKPTASTDTQYF.

This clone was counted a single time. This rearrangement joins TRBV28 to TRBJ2-1; TRBD2 matches at 14 bases. From germline, CDR1 is MDHEN and CDR2 SYDVKM. V shed 3 bases, J shed 7 bases, and the junction held 8 bases outside the gene matches. The CDR3 covers 17 residues. CDR3 bases: TGTGCCAGCAGTTTTGGGGGCGGGACTAGCGGGAGAAATGAGCAGTTCTTC. Translation gives CASSFGGGTSGRNEQFF.

A note on this clone: Other DNA sequences in this sample translate to the same CDR3. V and J are TRBV7-2 and TRBJ1-2; maybe TRBD1 (5 bases). The germline CDR1 and CDR2 sequences are SGHTA and FQGNSA. V was cut by 2 bases and J by 5 bases, with 12 bases left in between. This CDR3 region has 14 residues. The CDR3 spells CASSLLGVGYGYTF. CDR3 nucleotides: TGTGCCAGCAGCTTACTAGGGGTTGGATATGGCTACACCTTC.

The chain couples TRBV4-2 to TRBJ2-7; TRBD2 agrees at 7 bases. Germline V gives CDR1 LGHNA, CDR2 YNFKEQ. The CDR3 has 15 amino acids. Trimming cost V 1 base and J 6 bases; bases outside gene matches: 9. DNA of the CDR3: TGTGCCAGCAGCCAAGTAGAGCGGGACCTCGGCGAGCAGTACTTC. As protein: CASSQVERDLGEQYF.

This chain connects TRBV11-2 to TRBJ2-1; 7 bases map to TRBD2. The CDR3 is 14 residues long. In germline, CDR1 is SGHAT, CDR2 FQNNGV. The ends lost 5 bases at V and 12 bases at J; junction bases unmatched: 13. CDR3 loop: CASSPGLEGWGQFF. The CDR3 DNA sequence: TGTGCCAGCAGCCCAGGACTAGAGGGGTGGGGGCAGTTCTTC. Full variable domain (rest looked up from reference TRBV11-2 and TRBJ2-1): EAGVAQSPRYKIIEKRQSVAFWCNPISGHATLYWYQQILGQGPKLLIQFQNNGVVDDSQLPKDRFSAERLKGVDSTLKIQPAKLEDSAVYLCASSPGLEGWGQFFGPGTRLTVL.

This clone was observed at least ten times. The chain recombines TRBV6-5 with TRBJ2-7; 8 bases align to TRBD2. The CDR3 length is 15 residues. Germline CDR1 reads MNHEY; CDR2 reads SVGAGI. Trimming at V came to 6 bases and at J to 1 base, leaving 8 bases not matched to a gene. Here the CDR3 DNA reads TGTGCCAGCAGCTTACTAGCGGTGGGGTCCTACGAGCAGTACTTC. Protein: CASSLLAVGSYEQYF.

This clone has a handful of counts. The chain combines TRBV2 with TRBJ2-3, with D possibly being TRBD2 (6 bases). The CDR3 has 14 residues. In germline, CDR1 is SNHLY, CDR2 FYNNEI. The V and J ends lost 10 bases and 2 bases respectively, with 16 bases between them. The CDR3 nucleotides read TGTGCCATCCCGACTAGTTCAATCACAGATACGCAGTATTTT. This codes for CAIPTSSITDTQYF. Full variable domain (remainder filled in from reference TRBV2 and TRBJ2-3): EPEVTQTPSHQVTQMGQEVILRCVPISNHLYFYWYRQILGQKVEFLVSFYNNEISEKSEIFDDQFSVERPDGSNFTLKIRSTKLEDSAMYFCAIPTSSITDTQYFGPGTRLTVL.

This chain joins TRBV9 and TRBJ2-7, with D unclear. Germline CDR1 SGDLS, CDR2 YYNGEE. The CDR3 extends over 13 amino acids. With 5 bases removed from V and 6 bases from J, the gap between germline ends came to 15 bases. The CDR3 sequence: CASRTFLCSEQYF. DNA of the CDR3: TGTGCCAGCAGAACCTTCTTATGTAGCGAGCAGTACTTC.

This rearrangement joins TRBV28 to TRBJ1-1, with D hard to call. This CDR3 comprises 14 residues. The germline V gene encodes CDR1 MDHEN and CDR2 SYDVKM. With 3 bases removed from V and 1 base from J, the gap between germline ends came to 9 bases. The CDR3 region is CASSFTGANTEAFF. The CDR3 DNA is TGTGCCAGCAGTTTTACGGGAGCGAACACTGAAGCTTTCTTT. Looking up the rest from reference TRBV28 and TRBJ1-1 gives the full variable domain: DVKVTQSSRYLVKRTGEKVFLECVQDMDHENMFWYRQDPGLGLRLIYFSYDVKMKEKGDIPEGYSVSREKKERFSLILESASTNQTSMYLCASSFTGANTEAFFGQGTRLTVV.

This chain joins TRBV27 and TRBJ1-3, with TRBD1 as a possible D gene (6 bases). The germline V gene encodes CDR1 MNHEY and CDR2 SMNVEV (reference sequence). CDR3 size: 16 residues. V lost 2 bases and J lost 0, with 11 bases in between. The CDR3 DNA reads as TGTGCCAGCAGTTTAGCAGGACAGACCTCTGGAAACACCATATATTTT. Protein product: CASSLAGQTSGNTIYF.

The gene calls are TRBV6-5 and TRBJ1-3; weak D call: TRBD1 (6 bases). Germline V gene lookup returns CDR1 MNHEY and CDR2 SVGAGI. V gave up 3 bases and J gave up 0 bases, with 9 bases separating them. This CDR3 contains 15 residues. This CDR3 reads CASSYQGSSGNTIYF. The DNA of the CDR3 is TGTGCCAGCAGTTATCAGGGGAGCTCTGGAAACACCATATATTTT.

This sequence joins TRBV19 and TRBJ2-6; D remains unclear. CDR1 LNHDA and CDR2 SQIVND come from the germline V gene (reference sequence). This CDR3 spans 17 amino acids. V shed 4 bases and J shed 0 bases, with 13 bases lying between them. The CDR3 protein is CASSTANIASGANVLTF. The CDR3 nucleotides are TGTGCCAGTAGTACCGCGAACATAGCCTCTGGGGCCAACGTCCTGACTTTC.

This clone was observed a handful of times. The rearrangement uses TRBV28 and TRBJ1-5, with D perhaps TRBD1 (5 bases). V shed 6 bases and J shed 5 bases, with 14 bases lying between them. CDR1 is MDHEN, CDR2 SYDVKM, per germline. This CDR3 has 14 residues. The CDR3 bases are TGTGCCAGCAGCACCGGGACTAAATATCAGCCCCAGCATTTT. Its translation is CASSTGTKYQPQHF.

The table lists this clone with a count of one. The chain is built from TRBV5-1 and TRBJ2-1, with 11 bases identical to TRBD2. The length of the CDR3 is 16 residues. Germline CDR1 SGHRS, CDR2 YFSETQ. The trim removed 0 bases at V and 4 bases at J, leaving 3 bases unmatched. CDR3 sequence (DNA): TGCGCCAGCAGCTTGGAGGGGACTAGCGGTTACAATGAGCAGTTCTTC. It yields the protein CASSLEGTSGYNEQFF.

Regarding this clone: The sample carries other DNA sequences with the same CDR3. This chain's CDR3 is CASSLGAGGGETQYF. CDR3 coding DNA: TGTGCCAGCAGCTTAGGGGCGGGAGGAGGGGAGACCCAGTACTTC. V usage is TRBV7-2 and J usage is TRBJ2-5, with TRBD2 identical over 8 bases. The CDR3 contains 15 residues. CDR1 and CDR2 (germline): SGHTA, FQGNSA. Trimming at V came to 1 base and at J to 5 bases, leaving 6 bases not matched to a gene.

The chain joins TRBV7-2 to TRBJ1-1; tentative D call: TRBD1 (6 bases). V gave up 4 bases and J gave up 1 base, with 22 bases separating them. This CDR3 region has 18 residues. CDR1 and CDR2 from the germline V gene are SGHTA and FQGNSA. CDR3 amino acids: CASSSNVGAYRGNTEAFF. For the CDR3, the DNA is TGTGCCAGCAGCTCAAACGTGGGGGCTTACAGAGGGAACACTGAAGCTTTCTTT.

V usage is TRBV5-6 and J usage is TRBJ2-5, with D perhaps TRBD1 (6 bases). Germline V gene lookup returns CDR1 SGHDT and CDR2 YYEEEE. V was trimmed by 4 bases and J by 5 bases, leaving 15 bases between them. This CDR3 has 14 residues. The CDR3 DNA follows: TGTGCCAGCAGCGACGGGACAATCATGGAGACCCAGTACTTC. Its protein is CASSDGTIMETQYF.

This chain uses TRBV29-1 with TRBJ2-5, with 9 bases that match TRBD2. CDR1 is SQVTM and CDR2 is ANQGSEA in the germline V gene. V lost 5 bases and J lost 1; bases outside the gene matches: 5. The CDR3 extends over 14 amino acids. CDR3 DNA: TGCAGCGTTTTCGCTAGCGGGGTCCAAGAGACCCAGTACTTC. Encoded protein: CSVFASGVQETQYF.

The V gene is TRBV7-9, the J gene TRBJ2-3; TRBD1 matches at 7 bases. V shed 6 bases and J 8 bases; nucleotides not matched to a gene: 14. Germline V gene lookup returns CDR1 SEHNR and CDR2 FQNEAQ (reference sequence). This CDR3 is 15 amino acids long. DNA of the CDR3: TGTGCCAGCAGTTCAGGGGGTCCCACGTTGGGTACGCAGTATTTT. Translating it yields CASSSGGPTLGTQYF.

The chain uses TRBV28 and TRBJ1-4, with D maybe TRBD1 (5 bases). Germline lookup yields CDR1 MDHEN and CDR2 SYDVKM. The V end lost 8 bases, the J end lost 0 bases, and 13 bases lay between the germline ends. There are 15 residues in the CDR3. CDR3 nucleotides: TGTGCCAGCCGCAGGGAAACTGCAACTAATGAAAAACTGTTTTTT. This sequence encodes CASRRETATNEKLFF.

This clone came up a few times. The chain employs TRBV6-5 and TRBJ2-2; tentative D call: TRBD1 (6 bases). Germline V gene sequence: CDR1 MNHEY, CDR2 SVGAGI. Trimming cost V 5 bases and J 2 bases, with 12 bases left between them. CDR3 length equals 15 residues. CDR3 sequence reads: CASSPRTDNTGELFF. The CDR3 DNA is TGTGCCAGCAGTCCGAGGACAGATAACACCGGGGAGCTGTTTTTT.

The V gene is TRBV13, the J gene TRBJ1-5; D gene uncertain. In germline, CDR1 is PRHDT, CDR2 FYEKMQ (reference sequence). This CDR3 comprises 14 residues. The ends were cut back, 0 bases at V and 6 bases at J, with 9 bases in the middle. The CDR3 sequence: CASSLGRHLQPQHF. The DNA for the CDR3 is TGTGCCAGCAGCTTAGGCAGGCATCTTCAGCCCCAGCATTTT. Full variable domain (outside the CDR3, taken from reference TRBV13 and TRBJ1-5): AAGVIQSPRHLIKEKRETATLKCYPIPRHDTVYWYQQGPGQDPQFLISFYEKMQSDKGSIPDRFSAQQFSDYHSELNMSSLELGDSALYFCASSLGRHLQPQHFGDGTRLSIL.

The chain recombines TRBV5-1 with TRBJ2-7; TRBD2 aligns across 8 bases. Germline assignment: CDR1 SGHRS and CDR2 YFSETQ. V was pared by 1 base and J by 5 bases, with 5 bases of the junction left unmatched. This CDR3 has 14 amino acids. The CDR3 DNA is TGCGCCAGCAGCTTGTTTCCGGGACTAGACGAGCAGTACTTC. The encoded protein is CASSLFPGLDEQYF.